The T cell receptor (beta chain) under discussion was sequenced for a study of response to subunit inactivated influenza vaccine. To note about this clonotype: Its matching antigen is unknown.

CDR1 and CDR2 from the germline V gene are MGHRA and YSYEKL. Trimming took off 4 bases at V and 0 bases at J, with 16 bases between the two ends. The CDR3 is 18 amino acids. TCRdb analysed the RT-PCR reads with MiXCR anew, one entry per CDR3 protein. The sample includes some 600,000 distinct CDR3 sequences, 14% of them seen just once. Study conclusions and caveats: Only a handful of new T cells, the authors suggested, are recruited with each seasonal influenza vaccination.

The TCR sequence derives from a man aged 50-59 years who received an inactivated influenza vaccine. The chain employs TRBV4-1 and TRBJ2-6; D is unresolved. Sequencing was performed on PBMCs from blood, taken less than 15 days before vaccination. The CDR3 sequence: CASSRLENRYSGANVLTF. The CDR3, as DNA: TGCGCCAGCAGCCGCCTGGAAAACCGGTACTCTGGGGCCAACGTCCTGACTTTC.